The 25 T cell receptor beta chains reported below all come from one sample, sequenced in a study of OX40 agonist ivuxolimab in advanced cancers. Generated by immunoSEQ multiplex PCR, the TCRdb table keeps only in-frame clones and is missing some. Of approximately 41,000 clones in the sample, more than 70% were seen once. The sample here was CD4+ or CD8+ T cells sorted from blood, taken in a trial of the OX40 agonist ivuxolimab. The receptor source for this set is an adult with an advanced solid tumor such as melanoma, head and neck, liver or kidney cancer.

This clone was seen once. The chain links TRBV4-2 to TRBJ2-7; D is unresolved. Germline V gives CDR1 LGHNA, CDR2 YNFKEQ. This CDR3 spans 15 amino acids. Trimming left V 2 bases short and J 1 base short, with 12 bases between. The CDR3 DNA sequence: TGTGCCAGCAGCCAACGATCCGGACGATCCTACGAGCAGTACTTC. It codes for CASSQRSGRSYEQYF.

The chain uses TRBV6-5 and TRBJ1-2; TRBD1 might be the D (6 bases). V lost 0 bases, J lost 5 bases, and 13 bases lay in between. This CDR3 is built from 15 residues. Germline V lookup: CDR1 MNHEY, CDR2 SVGAGI. The CDR3 sequence: CASSYSNREGYGYTF. In DNA form, the CDR3 reads TGTGCCAGCAGTTACTCGAACAGGGAAGGGTATGGCTACACCTTC.

This clone showed up just a few times. V gene TRBV5-4 combines with J gene TRBJ2-5; 7 nucleotides align to TRBD2. Germline trimming cut 4 bases from V and 3 bases from J; bases unmatched to any gene: 6. The germline gives CDR1 SGHNT, CDR2 YYREEE (reference sequence). The CDR3 is made up of 14 amino acids. The DNA of the CDR3 is TGTGCCAGCAGCGAGATGGGGGGGAAAGAGACCCAGTACTTC. Translation gives CASSEMGGKETQYF.

The V call is TRBV7-8, the J call TRBJ2-1; 10 bases line up with TRBD1. Trimming cost V 5 bases and J 6 bases; bases outside gene matches: 4. Germline V gives CDR1 SGHVS, CDR2 FQNEAQ. This CDR3 is built from 14 residues. The CDR3 region has the DNA TGTGCCAGCAGCAGCAGGGACAGGGGCAATGAGCAGTTCTTC. It translates to CASSSRDRGNEQFF.

This clone came up once. This chain links TRBV6-5 with TRBJ2-2; 7 bases are a match to TRBD1. The CDR3 loop spans 14 amino acids. The V gene's germline CDR1 is MNHEY and CDR2 SVGAGI. The junction had 6 bases not matched to a gene; V was cut back by 8 bases and J by 3 bases. In DNA form, the CDR3 reads TGTGCCAGCCTACGACAGGGCGACACCGGGGAGCTGTTTTTT. As protein: CASLRQGDTGELFF.

As for this clone: This specimen includes other DNA sequences encoding the same CDR3. This chain connects TRBV5-1 to TRBJ2-2; 10 bases fit TRBD1. This CDR3 is 15 amino acids long. V trimming: 0 bases; J trimming: 4 bases; junction bases outside the gene matches: 0. Germline CDR1 reads SGHRS; CDR2 reads YFSETQ. The CDR3 reads CASSLGTGGTGELFF. In DNA, the CDR3 is TGCGCCAGCAGCTTGGGGACAGGGGGCACCGGGGAGCTGTTTTTT.

The chain combines TRBV6-1 with TRBJ2-7; D remains ambiguous. V was clipped by 2 bases and J by 4 bases, with 6 bases between them. Germline CDR1 and CDR2: MNHNS and SASEGT. This CDR3 spans 12 amino acids. The CDR3 DNA follows: TGTGCCAGCAGTGAACAAGTTTACGAGCAGTACTTC. It codes for CASSEQVYEQYF.

The chain uses TRBV7-6 and TRBJ1-2, with D possibly being TRBD1 (6 bases). The CDR3 is 14 residues long. The germline gives CDR1 SGHVS, CDR2 FNYEAQ. Trimming removed 5 bases from V and 2 bases from J, with 12 bases in between. The CDR3 DNA reads TGTGCCAGCAGCGCCAGTACAGGGAACTATGGCTACACCTTC. Its translation is CASSASTGNYGYTF. The complete variable domain, with remaining parts taken from reference TRBV7-6 and TRBJ1-2, reads GAGVSQSPRYKVTKRGQDVALRCDPISGHVSLYWYRQALGQGPEFLTYFNYEAQQDKSGLPNDRFSAERPEGSISTLTIQRTEQRDSAMYRCASSASTGNYGYTFGSGTRLTVV.

This clone ranks as medium-sized. The chain combines TRBV7-2 with TRBJ1-2; 7 bases map to TRBD1. CDR1 and CDR2 (germline): SGHTA, FQGNSA. V shed 5 bases and J 4 bases; nucleotides not matched to a gene: 10. This CDR3 spans 15 amino acids. The CDR3 coding sequence is TGTGCCAGCAGCACCCGCCGACAGGGTCCCTATGGCTACACCTTC. This translates into CASSTRRQGPYGYTF.

The CDR3 nucleotides are TGTGCCATCAGTGAGTCTTGGGGCCGCCGTAATTCACCCCTCCACTTT. This encodes CAISESWGRRNSPLHF. The rearrangement joins TRBV10-3 to TRBJ1-6, with TRBD1 as a possible D gene (5 bases). V was shortened by 0 bases and J by 6 bases, with 12 bases between the two germline ends. Germline lookup yields CDR1 ENHRY and CDR2 SYGVKD. The CDR3 length is 16 residues.

CDR3: CAISGQGVSGNTIYF. CDR3 DNA: TGTGCCATCAGTGGCCAGGGAGTCTCTGGAAACACCATATATTTT. The rearrangement uses TRBV10-3 and TRBJ1-3, with D possibly being TRBD1 (5 bases). The CDR3 extends over 15 amino acids. V lost 4 bases, J lost 0 bases, and 10 bases lay in between. The V gene's germline CDR1 is ENHRY and CDR2 SYGVKD.

The gene calls are TRBV7-3 and TRBJ1-6; D is possibly TRBD1 (5 bases). The germline V gene encodes CDR1 SGHTA and CDR2 FQGTGA. The germline V and J ends were trimmed by 2 bases and 5 bases, with 7 bases remaining between them. The CDR3 runs 14 residues. The CDR3 spells CASSLAGNNSPLHF. CDR3 in DNA: TGTGCCAGCAGCTTAGCAGGGAATAATTCACCCCTCCACTTT.

The CDR3 spells CASSLLAGGSHTQYF. CDR3 bases: TGTGCCAGCAGTCTGCTAGCGGGGGGATCCCATACGCAGTATTTT. This chain uses TRBV27 with TRBJ2-3, with 11 bases fitting TRBD2. From germline, CDR1 is MNHEY and CDR2 SMNVEV (reference sequence). With 5 bases clipped from V and 7 bases from J, the junction kept 8 bases outside the gene matches. The CDR3 consists of 15 residues.

This clone came up a few times. The chain is built from TRBV7-9 and TRBJ1-1; D remains unclear. The V and J ends lost 5 bases and 2 bases respectively, with 9 bases between them. Germline-derived CDR1 and CDR2 are SEHNR and FQNEAQ (reference sequence). The CDR3 is made up of 13 amino acids. CDR3 loop: CASSAQENTEAFF. CDR3 nucleotides: TGTGCCAGCAGCGCCCAGGAAAACACTGAAGCTTTCTTT.

DNA for the CDR3: TGTGCCAGCAGCTTATTTGGGGGAACCTCTGGAAACACCATATATTTT. As protein: CASSLFGGTSGNTIYF. The chain uses TRBV7-2 and TRBJ1-3; weak D call: TRBD1 (5 bases). V lost 2 bases and J lost 0, with 11 bases in between. Per the germline V gene, CDR1 is SGHTA and CDR2 is FQGNSA. The CDR3 is 16 residues long.

Only one count was recorded for this clone. The chain joins TRBV4-3 to TRBJ2-3; D call uncertain. Trimming shortened V by 2 bases and J by 3 bases, and 12 bases separated the two germline ends. This CDR3 has 15 residues. The germline gives CDR1 LGHNA, CDR2 YSLEER. CDR3 coding DNA: TGCGCCAGCAGCCAAAGTACATCGGATACAGATACGCAGTATTTT. This encodes CASSQSTSDTDTQYF.

The V call is TRBV7-2, the J call TRBJ1-2, with unresolved D. Deletions cut 5 bases from V and 2 bases from J, with 15 bases between. The CDR3 spans 15 residues. Germline assignment: CDR1 SGHTA and CDR2 FQGNSA. CDR3: CASSALSGWNYGYTF. In nucleotides, the CDR3 is TGTGCCAGCAGCGCACTGTCCGGTTGGAACTATGGCTACACCTTC. Filled out from reference TRBV7-2 and TRBJ1-2, the complete variable domain reads GAGVSQSPSNKVTEKGKDVELRCDPISGHTALYWYRQSLGQGLEFLIYFQGNSAPDKSGLPSDRFSAERTGGSVSTLTIQRTQQEDSAVYLCASSALSGWNYGYTFGSGTRLTVV.

The chain employs TRBV7-3 and TRBJ2-7; a possible D gene is TRBD2 (6 bases). This CDR3 is 14 amino acids long. Trimming took off 0 bases at V and 0 bases at J, with 6 bases between the two ends. CDR1 is SGHTA and CDR2 is FQGTGA in the germline V gene. The CDR3 DNA is TGTGCCAGCAGCTTAACCGGGAGCTCCTACGAGCAGTACTTC. It encodes CASSLTGSSYEQYF.

V gene TRBV5-4 combines with J gene TRBJ2-3; 9 nucleotides match TRBD1. Germline V gene lookup returns CDR1 SGHNT and CDR2 YYREEE (reference sequence). The CDR3 runs to 15 residues. The V segment lost 2 bases and the J segment 3 bases; nucleotides outside the gene matches: 4. The CDR3 DNA sequence: TGTGCCAGCAGCTTCCCGGGACAGGGAACAGATACGCAGTATTTT. Its protein product is CASSFPGQGTDTQYF.

The chain uses TRBV18 and TRBJ2-7, with D maybe TRBD1 (6 bases). The germline CDR1 and CDR2 sequences are KGHSH and LQKENI. The CDR3 spans 15 residues. Trimming removed 0 bases at V and 3 bases at J, with 12 bases between. The CDR3 DNA reads as TGTGCCAGCTCACCACCGACAGGACACGACTACGAGCAGTACTTC. This codes for CASSPPTGHDYEQYF.

The V and J genes are TRBV7-6 and TRBJ2-1; D is unclear. The V end lost 5 bases, the J end lost 9 bases, and 8 bases lay between the germline ends. The length of the CDR3 is 11 residues. The germline V gene has CDR1 SGHVS and CDR2 FNYEAQ. DNA of the CDR3: TGTGCCAGCAGCGTAAATACTGAGCAGTTCTTC. It is translated as CASSVNTEQFF.

The rearrangement joins TRBV27 to TRBJ2-1; no firm D call. V gave up 2 bases and J gave up 2 bases, with 7 bases separating them. CDR1 and CDR2 from the germline V gene are MNHEY and SMNVEV (reference sequence). CDR3 length equals 14 residues. The CDR3 loop is CASSLDSPYNEQFF. DNA for the CDR3: TGTGCCAGCAGTTTAGACTCACCCTACAATGAGCAGTTCTTC.

This rearrangement joins TRBV6-1 to TRBJ2-1; TRBD1 matches at 10 bases. From germline, CDR1 is MNHNS and CDR2 SASEGT. The CDR3 sequence is 17 residues long. V lost 4 bases and J lost 9; bases outside the gene matches: 15. The CDR3 coding sequence is TGTGCCAGCAGTGGGGGGAAAGGGGGACAGGGGAACGGTGAGCAGTTCTTC. Translating it yields CASSGGKGGQGNGEQFF.

This chain uses TRBV29-1 with TRBJ2-5, with unresolved D. Looked up from germline, CDR1 is SQVTM and CDR2 is ANQGSEA. CDR3 length: 13 residues. The V end lost 0 bases, the J end lost 4 bases, and 9 bases lay between the germline ends. CDR3 nucleotides: TGCAGCGTTGAAGAGGTGGGCATAGAGACCCAGTACTTC. This translates into CSVEEVGIETQYF. Together with reference TRBV29-1 and TRBJ2-5, the CDR3 gives the full variable domain: SAVISQKPSRDICQRGTSLTIQCQVDSQVTMMFWYRQQPGQSLTLIATANQGSEATYESGFVIDKFPISRPNLTFSTLTVSNMSPEDSSIYLCSVEEVGIETQYFGPGTRLLVL.

The chain has TRBV5-4 and TRBJ2-7, with D unclear. Trimming took 2 bases from V and 1 from J, leaving 13 bases between them. The CDR3 extends over 15 amino acids. Per the germline V gene, CDR1 is SGHNT and CDR2 is YYREEE (reference sequence). The CDR3 sequence is CASSFKVGPSYEQYF. The CDR3 nucleotides read TGTGCCAGCAGCTTTAAGGTGGGCCCATCCTACGAGCAGTACTTC.